The source of this T cell receptor (beta chain) is a study of cytomegalovirus exposure and HLA in healthy donors. General study points: A later analysis showed HLA-associated TCR beta chains outstripping equally common others in clonal expansion. Most observed TCR sequences were rare, whereas some public TCRs were detected in many donors. Most subjects had HLA-A and HLA-B alleles reportedly predicted accurately by TCR beta sequences.

With 60 Vbeta and 13 Jbeta primers, the PCR was carried out. Sequencing used immunoSEQ multiplex PCR; TCRdb keeps in-frame clones, though not all of them. The sample has under 150,000 clones, roughly 78% seen once. As concerns this clone: Its specificity is unknown.

V was clipped by 3 bases and J by 7 bases; unmatched bases: 6. The CDR3 runs to 15 residues. Per the germline V gene, CDR1 is SGHDN and CDR2 is FVKESK. This receptor was identified in a male donor in good health and CMV-seronegative. Source material: PBMCs. The V and J genes are TRBV14 and TRBJ1-6; 7 bases align to TRBD1. CDR3 bases: TGTGCCAGCAGCCAGCCGGGACAGCTAAATTCACCCCTCCACTTT. As protein: CASSQPGQLNSPLHF.